This passage covers 2 T cell receptor beta chains from one sample sequenced in a study of T cells in localized non-small cell lung cancer. Data came from immunoSEQ multiplex PCR; TCRdb stores just in-frame clones and leaves some out. The top ten clones hold about 15% of a sample with around 100,000 clones, 87% of them seen once. Sequenced material: peripheral blood, taken before any cancer treatment. The receptor set was obtained from a man aged 40-75 years with stage I squamous cell lung carcinoma.

This chain joins TRBV5-1 and TRBJ2-7; weak D call: TRBD1 (5 bases). There are 12 residues in the CDR3. Germline CDR1 is SGHRS and CDR2 is YFSETQ. Deletions cut 4 bases from V and 0 bases from J, with 5 bases between. The CDR3 spells CASSDSSYEQYF. In DNA form, the CDR3 reads TGCGCCAGCAGCGACAGCTCCTACGAGCAGTACTTC.

The V and J genes are TRBV7-8 and TRBJ1-1, with 9 bases matching TRBD1. The CDR3 runs to 14 residues. V shed 4 bases and J 5 bases; nucleotides not matched to a gene: 5. Germline-derived CDR1 and CDR2 are SGHVS and FQNEAQ. The CDR3 spells CASSSTGGTTEAFF. DNA of the CDR3: TGTGCCAGCAGCTCGACAGGGGGTACAACTGAAGCTTTCTTT.